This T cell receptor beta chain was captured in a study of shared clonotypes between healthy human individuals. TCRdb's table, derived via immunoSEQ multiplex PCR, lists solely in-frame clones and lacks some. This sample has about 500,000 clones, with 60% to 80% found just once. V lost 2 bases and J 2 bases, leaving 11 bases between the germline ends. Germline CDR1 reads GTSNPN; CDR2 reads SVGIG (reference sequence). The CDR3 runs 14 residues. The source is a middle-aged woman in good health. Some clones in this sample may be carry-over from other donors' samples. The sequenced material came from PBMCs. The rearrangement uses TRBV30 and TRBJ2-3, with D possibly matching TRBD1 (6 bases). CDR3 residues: CAWSQQGTTDTQYF. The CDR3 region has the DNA TGTGCCTGGAGTCAGCAGGGGACCACAGATACGCAGTATTTT.